The subject of this entry is one T cell receptor (beta chain). In germline, CDR1 is MDHEN, CDR2 SYDVKM. The CDR3 runs 14 residues. V dropped 4 bases and J dropped 12 bases, with 19 bases sitting between them. This table comes from immunoSEQ multiplex PCR, and its TCRdb copy is limited to in-frame clones, with some not included. Among tens of thousands of clones listed, 95% to 97% were seen once. This specimen belongs to a study of siplizumab effects on memory and regulatory T cells. This sequence joins TRBV28 and TRBJ2-1; D might be TRBD1 (5 bases). Sample: naive CD4+ T cells sorted from blood. The source is a human donor in good health. CDR3: CASSSLPDSVGQFF. CDR3 nucleotide sequence: TGTGCCAGCAGTTCCCTCCCCGACAGCGTAGGGCAGTTCTTC.